This TCR beta chain originates from a study of T cell repertoires in cytomegalovirus infection. At the level of the study: Recently identified HLA-C-restricted and well-studied HLA-B-restricted CMV epitopes were used. CMV infection and matching HLA type were both indicated by public TCR beta signatures. General study results and limits: HLA-C-restricted CMV-specific TCR beta clonotypes were dominant in the ex vivo response. Carriage of CMV together with the relevant HLA was identifiable through cumulative public TCR beta family frequency.

TCRdb re-analysed the reads in MiXCR, keeping a single row per CDR3 protein. The sample includes 750,000 to 950,000 distinct CDR3 sequences, 25% to 35% of them seen just once. The ends lost 2 bases at V and 7 bases at J; junction bases unmatched: 17. The CDR3 sequence is 17 residues long. From germline, CDR1 is SEHNR and CDR2 FQNEAQ (reference sequence). Concerning this clonotype itself: Its antigen is undetermined.

The source is a human donor in good health (CMV status not recorded). Some clones in this sample may be carry-over from other donors' samples. The chain has TRBV7-9 and TRBJ2-7; 7 bases are a match to TRBD1. This specimen consisted of cultured CD8+ T cells from PBMCs, obtained from culture after CMV antigen stimulation. CDR3 in amino acids: CASSLSGEGTALGEQYF. CDR3 nucleotide sequence: TGTGCCAGCAGCTTATCCGGGGAAGGGACAGCCTTGGGGGAGCAGTACTTC.